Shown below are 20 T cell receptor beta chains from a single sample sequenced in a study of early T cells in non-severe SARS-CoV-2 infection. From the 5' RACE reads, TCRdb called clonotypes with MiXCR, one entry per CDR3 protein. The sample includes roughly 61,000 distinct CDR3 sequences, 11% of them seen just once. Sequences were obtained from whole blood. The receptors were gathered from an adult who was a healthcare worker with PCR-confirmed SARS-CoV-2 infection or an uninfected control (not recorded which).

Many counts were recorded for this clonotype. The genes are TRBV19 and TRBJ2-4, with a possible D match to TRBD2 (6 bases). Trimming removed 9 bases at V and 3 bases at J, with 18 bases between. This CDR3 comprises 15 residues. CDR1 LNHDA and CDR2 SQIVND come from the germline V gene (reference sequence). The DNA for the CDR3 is TGTGCCAGCTCCCCCGAGACGGGGGTCAAAAACATTCAGTACTTC. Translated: CASSPETGVKNIQYF.

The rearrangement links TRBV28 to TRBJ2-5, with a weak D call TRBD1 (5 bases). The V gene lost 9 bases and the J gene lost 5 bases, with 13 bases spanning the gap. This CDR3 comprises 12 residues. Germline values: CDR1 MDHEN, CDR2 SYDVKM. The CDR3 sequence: CASQGTEETQYF. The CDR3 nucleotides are TGTGCCAGTCAGGGTACGGAGGAGACCCAGTACTTC.

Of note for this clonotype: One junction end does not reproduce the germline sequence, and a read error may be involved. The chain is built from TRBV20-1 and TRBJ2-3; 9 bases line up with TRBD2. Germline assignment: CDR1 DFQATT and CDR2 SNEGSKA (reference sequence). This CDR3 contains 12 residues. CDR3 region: CSARASSGAPDF. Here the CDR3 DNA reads TGCAGTGCTAGAGCGTCTAGCGGGGCCCCAGATTTT.

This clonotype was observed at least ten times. CDR3 DNA sequence: TGCGCCAGCAGCCAAGCCCGCCCAGCGACAGGGGCTATCGGTGCCTATGGCTACACCTTC. Translation gives CASSQARPATGAIGAYGYTF. The V gene is TRBV4-3, the J gene TRBJ1-2; 8 bases are a match to TRBD1. V lost 1 base, J lost 4 bases, and 20 bases stayed unmatched. This CDR3 is built from 20 residues. The germline V gene encodes CDR1 LGHNA and CDR2 YSLEER.

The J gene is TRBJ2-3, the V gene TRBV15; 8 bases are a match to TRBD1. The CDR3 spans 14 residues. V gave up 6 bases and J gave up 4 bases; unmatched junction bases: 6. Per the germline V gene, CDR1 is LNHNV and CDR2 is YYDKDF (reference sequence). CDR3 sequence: CATRDDRGPDTQYF. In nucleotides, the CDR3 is TGTGCCACCAGAGACGACAGGGGACCAGATACGCAGTATTTT.

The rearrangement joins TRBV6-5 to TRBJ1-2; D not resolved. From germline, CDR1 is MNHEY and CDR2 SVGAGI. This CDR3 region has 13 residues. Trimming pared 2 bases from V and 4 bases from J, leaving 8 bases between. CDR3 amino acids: CASSYESGYGYTF. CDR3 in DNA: TGTGCCAGCAGTTACGAAAGCGGCTATGGCTACACCTTC.

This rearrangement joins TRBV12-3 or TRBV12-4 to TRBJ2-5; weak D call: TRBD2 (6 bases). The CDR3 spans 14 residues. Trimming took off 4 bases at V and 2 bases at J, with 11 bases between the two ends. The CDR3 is CASSSGTAQETQYF. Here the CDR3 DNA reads TGTGCCAGCAGTTCCGGGACTGCACAAGAGACCCAGTACTTC.

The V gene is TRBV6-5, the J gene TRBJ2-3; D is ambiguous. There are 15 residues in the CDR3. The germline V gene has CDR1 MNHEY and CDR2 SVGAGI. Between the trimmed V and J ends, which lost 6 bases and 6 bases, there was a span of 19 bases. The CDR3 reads CASRWTTMATDTQYF. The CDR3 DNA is TGTGCCAGCAGGTGGACCACAATGGCCACGGATACGCAGTATTTT.

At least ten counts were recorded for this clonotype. CDR3 coding DNA: TGCAGTGCTAGAGGCCAATTGGACAGGGCCAATGAGCAGTTCTTC. It is translated as CSARGQLDRANEQFF. The chain is built from TRBV20-1 and TRBJ2-1; 8 nucleotides agree with TRBD1. Trimming cost V 1 base and J 6 bases; bases outside gene matches: 8. Germline CDR1 and CDR2: DFQATT and SNEGSKA (reference sequence). The CDR3 covers 15 residues.

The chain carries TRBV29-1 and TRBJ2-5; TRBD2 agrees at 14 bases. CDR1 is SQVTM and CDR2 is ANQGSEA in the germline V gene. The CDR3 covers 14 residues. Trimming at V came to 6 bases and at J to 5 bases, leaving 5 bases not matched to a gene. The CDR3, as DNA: TGCAGCGTGACTAGCGGGGGGGCGACGGAGACCCAGTACTTC. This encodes CSVTSGGATETQYF. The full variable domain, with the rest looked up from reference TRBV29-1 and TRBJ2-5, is SAVISQKPSRDICQRGTSLTIQCQVDSQVTMMFWYRQQPGQSLTLIATANQGSEATYESGFVIDKFPISRPNLTFSTLTVSNMSPEDSSIYLCSVTSGGATETQYFGPGTRLLVL.

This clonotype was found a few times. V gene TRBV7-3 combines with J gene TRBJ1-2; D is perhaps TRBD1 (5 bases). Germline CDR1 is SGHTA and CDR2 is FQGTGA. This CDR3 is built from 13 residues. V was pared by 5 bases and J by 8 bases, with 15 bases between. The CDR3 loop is CASSPSPGRGYTF. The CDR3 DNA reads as TGTGCCAGCAGCCCGTCCCCAGGGCGCGGCTACACCTTC.

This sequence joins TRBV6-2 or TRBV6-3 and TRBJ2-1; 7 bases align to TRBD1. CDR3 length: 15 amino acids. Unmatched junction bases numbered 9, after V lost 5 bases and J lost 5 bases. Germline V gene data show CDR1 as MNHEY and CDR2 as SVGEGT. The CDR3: CASSPSTGKNNEQFF. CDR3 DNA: TGTGCCAGCAGTCCGTCGACAGGGAAAAACAATGAGCAGTTCTTC.

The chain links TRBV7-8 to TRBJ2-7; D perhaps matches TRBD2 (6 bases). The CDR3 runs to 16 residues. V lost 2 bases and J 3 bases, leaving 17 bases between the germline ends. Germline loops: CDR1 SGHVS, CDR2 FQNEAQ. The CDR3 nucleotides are TGTGCCAGCAGCTTACGATCAGGGCCGGGGGTCTACGAGCAGTACTTC. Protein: CASSLRSGPGVYEQYF.

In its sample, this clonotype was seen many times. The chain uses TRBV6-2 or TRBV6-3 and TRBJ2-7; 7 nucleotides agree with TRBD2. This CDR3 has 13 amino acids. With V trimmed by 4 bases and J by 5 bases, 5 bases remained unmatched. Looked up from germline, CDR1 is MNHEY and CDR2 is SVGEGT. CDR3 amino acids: CASSLRGYHEQYF. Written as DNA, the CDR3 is TGTGCCAGCAGTTTGCGGGGGTACCACGAGCAGTACTTC.

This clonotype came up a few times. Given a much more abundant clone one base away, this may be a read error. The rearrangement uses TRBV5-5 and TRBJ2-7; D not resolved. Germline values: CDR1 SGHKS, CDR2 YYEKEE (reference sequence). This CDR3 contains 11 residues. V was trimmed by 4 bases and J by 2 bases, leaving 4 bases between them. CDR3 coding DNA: TGTGCCAGCAGCGGGGCCTACGAGCAGTACTTC. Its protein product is CASSGAYEQYF.

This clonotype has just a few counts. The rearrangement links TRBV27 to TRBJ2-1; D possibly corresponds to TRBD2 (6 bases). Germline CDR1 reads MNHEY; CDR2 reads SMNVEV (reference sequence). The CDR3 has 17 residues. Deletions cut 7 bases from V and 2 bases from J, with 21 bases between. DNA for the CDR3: TGTGCCAGCAAGGCGGGCGGGAACGGACACCCCTACAATGAGCAGTTCTTC. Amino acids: CASKAGGNGHPYNEQFF.

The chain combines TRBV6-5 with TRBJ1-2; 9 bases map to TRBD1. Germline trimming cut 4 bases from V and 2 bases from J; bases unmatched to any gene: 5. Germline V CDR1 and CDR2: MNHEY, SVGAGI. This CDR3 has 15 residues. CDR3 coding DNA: TGTGCCAGCAGTTTTACAGGGGGCAACAACTATGGCTACACCTTC. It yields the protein CASSFTGGNNYGYTF.

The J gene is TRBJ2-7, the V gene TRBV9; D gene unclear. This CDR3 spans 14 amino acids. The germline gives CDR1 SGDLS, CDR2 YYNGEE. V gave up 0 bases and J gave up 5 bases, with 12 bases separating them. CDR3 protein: CASSVGLPPHEQYF. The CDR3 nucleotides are TGTGCCAGCAGCGTAGGCCTTCCCCCCCACGAGCAGTACTTC. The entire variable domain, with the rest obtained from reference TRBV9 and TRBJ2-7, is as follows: DSGVTQTPKHLITATGQRVTLRCSPRSGDLSVYWYQQSLDQGLQFLIQYYNGEERAKGNILERFSAQQFPDLHSELNLSSLELGDSALYFCASSVGLPPHEQYFGPGTRLTVT.

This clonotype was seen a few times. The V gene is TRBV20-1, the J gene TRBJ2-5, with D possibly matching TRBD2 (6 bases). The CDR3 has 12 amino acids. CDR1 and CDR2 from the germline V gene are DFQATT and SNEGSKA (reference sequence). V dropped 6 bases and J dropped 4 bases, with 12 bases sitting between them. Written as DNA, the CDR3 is TGCAGTGCAGCCCGACTAGTAGAGACCCAGTACTTC. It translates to CSAARLVETQYF.

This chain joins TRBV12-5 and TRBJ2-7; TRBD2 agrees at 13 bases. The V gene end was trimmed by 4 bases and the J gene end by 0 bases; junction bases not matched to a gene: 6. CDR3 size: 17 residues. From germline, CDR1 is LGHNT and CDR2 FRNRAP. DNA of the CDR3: TGTGCTAGTGGTTCCCTCGGACTAGCGGGGGTCTCCTACGAGCAGTACTTC. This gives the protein CASGSLGLAGVSYEQYF.